This TCR beta chain was observed in a study of OX40 agonist ivuxolimab in advanced cancers. Study-wide context: Those treated in dose escalation had hepatocellular carcinoma, melanoma, renal cell cancer or head and neck cancer.

Only in-frame clones appear in the TCRdb table, and some are missing; sequencing was by immunoSEQ multiplex PCR. This table holds about 46,000 clones, more than 85% found once. From germline, CDR1 is SGDLS and CDR2 YYNGEE. V was pared by 3 bases and J by 7 bases, with 14 bases between. The CDR3 contains 14 residues. The chain is built from TRBV9 and TRBJ2-1; tentatively, D is TRBD2 (6 bases). This receptor was taken from an adult with an advanced solid tumor such as melanoma, head and neck, liver or kidney cancer. Sequenced here: CD4+ or CD8+ T cells sorted from blood, sampled in a trial of the OX40 agonist ivuxolimab. DNA for the CDR3: TGTGCCAGCAGCGGCGGGGCCCCGGGGAATGAGCAGTTCTTC. Residues: CASSGGAPGNEQFF.